This T cell receptor beta chain was observed in a study of T cell changes during pregnancy in multiple sclerosis (dated by TCRdb to the late 2010s). Describing the broader study: In women with multiple sclerosis, the researchers looked at how the T cell repertoire shifted as pregnancy progressed.

The CDR3 sequence holds 14 residues, the cysteine and phenylalanine included. Of all the DNA, just the CDR3 is kept, 42 bases in frame from base 1. Sequences MNHEY (CDR1) and SVGAGI (CDR2) are obtained from the germline V gene. V is cut by 0 bases and J by 4 bases, and the space between the germline ends is 7 bases. Receptors were amplified or captured by the immunoSEQ multiplex PCR assay. Here the immuneACCESS table is served through TCRdb, limited to in-frame sequences with V and J called. Missing clones are a known gap in these copies; in checked studies unresolved V genes cover under half, and the rest lacks a known reason. The sample contains more than 35,000 clones, 91% of them found a single time. The biggest ten clones account for over 0.45% of the sample. Comments on this clone: Its antigen has not been determined. No base quality information exists; no much larger clone differs at one position. This same CDR3 is encoded by further DNA sequences in the sample.

The sample in question was CD4+ T cells from peripheral blood mononuclear cells, obtained in the third trimester of pregnancy. This chain joins TRBV6-5 to TRBJ2-1; TRBD2 could be the D gene, as 5 bases match. The TCR was taken from a female donor in good health, enrolled as a control in a pregnancy study. The CDR3 loop reads CASSYSRVYNEQFF. The base sequence is TGTGCCAGCAGTTACTCGAGGGTTTACAATGAGCAGTTCTTC.